This T cell receptor (beta chain) was found in a study of CD8+ T cells in alopecia areata (dated by TCRdb to 2016 to 2018). Regarding the study in general: The treated patients took part in an open-label pilot trial in which moderate-to-severe alopecia areata was treated with oral tofacitinib at 5 to 10 mg twice daily. Patients stayed on tofacitinib for 6 to 18 months and then had 6 months of follow-up off drug so that delayed response and recurrence could be assessed. In treated patients, disease severity was measured using the SALT score, which gives the percentage of scalp surface area affected. To study T cell clonal expansion in alopecia areata, the researchers applied high-throughput TCRbeta sequencing to both the C3H/HeJ mouse model and human patients. On the human side, TCRbeta sequencing was run on scalp tissue and on sorted CD4+ and CD8+ peripheral blood T cells from healthy controls and from alopecia areata patients with either patchy or totalis/universalis disease. Biopsies were taken from tofacitinib-treated patients at baseline and again at 4 and 24 weeks into treatment, and several of those patients also had a later scalp biopsy. Scalp clonality was compared among normal scalp (n=4), patchy alopecia areata scalp (n=8), and alopecia totalis/universalis scalp (n=8). RNA was extracted with the PAXgene miRNA kit for fixed scalp, the miRNeasy kit for PBMCs, and the RNeasy kit for mouse skin. TCRbeta CDR3 regions were amplified by immunoSEQ multiplex PCR using 35 Vbeta forward and 13 Jbeta reverse primers.

The library was produced with the immunoSEQ multiplex PCR assay. For TCR sequencing, RNA was extracted from every sample and reverse transcribed into cDNA to serve as template. SuperScript III was used for first-strand cDNA synthesis, primed with a 2:1 mix of oligo-dT and random hexamers. A synthetic immune receptor repertoire was used to assess amplification bias, and residual bias was removed computationally. Concerning the study's data processing: Raw reads were preprocessed to remove errors, and CDR3 was defined according to IMGT conventions as the region from the conserved cysteine to phenylalanine. Clonality was computed as 1 minus the Shannon entropy, with the entropy normalized by log2 of the number of productive unique TCRs. Whether scalp clones were CD4 or CD8 was inferred by matching scalp TCRbeta sequences against CD4 and CD8 repertoires sorted from blood. TCRdb stores this immuneACCESS table with in-frame sequences only. Part of the clones is absent; in the studies checked, under half of the shortfall reflects unresolved V genes, and no reason is known for the rest. The V and J calls and clone size are taken from that table; D and trimming were inferred from the DNA. Present in this sample are more than 200,000 clones, around two fifths of which were seen just once. The leading ten clones occupy approximately 2.9% of the sample.

A note on this clone: Its antigen is currently not known. One base away there is no much larger clone; base qualities are not given.

This sample's treatment or condition label indicates: oral pan-JAK inhibitor, 5-10 mg twice daily. Lesional scalp punch biopsies and peripheral blood were obtained from alopecia areata patients. PBMCs were isolated by density centrifugation and stained for CD3, CD4 and CD8, after which CD4+ and CD8+ T cells were sorted on a FACSAria. Overall study results and their limits: Unlike mouse skin, where gammadelta T cells dominate, normal human skin contains resident alphabeta T cells that get sequenced too, which complicates analysis of the scalp TCR repertoire. Many expanded lesional clones persisted in scalp and blood during tofacitinib treatment, which may partly explain relapse after stopping treatment. Tofacitinib significantly lowered scalp clonality and the number of expanded CD8+ clones among the top 100 scalp clones. Lesional scalp, especially in alopecia totalis/universalis, showed higher clonality and more expanded CD8+ clones than normal scalp, suggesting antigenic drive. The treated cohort was small, with a single nonresponder, so links between baseline CD8+ expansion and response need larger studies. Shared TCR sequences between patients were less evident than in mice, which may be partly attributable to HLA diversity in the patient population.

Unmatched junction bases come to 13, with V trimmed by 6 bases and J by 5 bases. Counted from cysteine to phenylalanine, this CDR3 has 16 amino acids. Only the CDR3 DNA is retained, 48 bases long and in frame from the first base. The germline V gene (reference sequence) provides CDR1 GTSNPN and CDR2 SVGIG. Recombination linked TRBV30 to TRBJ2-3; 11 middle bases align to TRBD2. The receptor was derived from a human donor with alopecia areata. The sample consisted of CD4+ T cells sorted from blood, taken at roughly week 38, from a patient treated with tofacitinib. The CDR3 loop reads CACTLRRLAGGDTQYF. At the DNA level, the sequence is TGTGCCTGTACCCTCCGAAGGCTAGCGGGAGGAGATACGCAGTATTTT.